The 17 T cell receptor beta chains below come from one sample, sequenced in a study of T-cell memory formation after mild COVID-19. Via MiXCR, TCRdb re-called the 5' RACE reads, giving one row per CDR3 protein. The sample yields just under 350,000 distinct CDR3 sequences, 10% to 15% seen once. The material sequenced was PBMCs or a T cell subset sorted from them (not recorded which). These receptor sequences come from a man younger than 35 who had mild COVID-19 (a few samples of this study predate the infection). Cell type and time point are not known.

This clonotype occurred a few times. The J gene is TRBJ2-2, the V gene TRBV5-4; possibly TRBD1 for D (5 bases). V was cut by 5 bases and J by 2 bases, with 10 bases left in between. The CDR3 covers 14 residues. Looked up from germline, CDR1 is SGHNT and CDR2 is YYREEE (reference sequence). In DNA form, the CDR3 reads TGTGCCAGCAGACAGGTTTTTAACACCGGGGAGCTGTTTTTT. This translates into CASRQVFNTGELFF.

This chain links TRBV18 with TRBJ2-1; D remains unclear. Germline assignment: CDR1 KGHSH and CDR2 LQKENI. V was clipped by 4 bases and J by 1 base, with 11 bases between them. The CDR3 sequence is 15 residues long. The CDR3: CASSLNRESYNEQFF. The CDR3 DNA follows: TGTGCCAGCTCACTCAATAGGGAATCCTACAATGAGCAGTTCTTC.

This clonotype was found a few times. The chain has TRBV21-1 and TRBJ1-4; the D call in the table, TRBD1, was not verified against the DNA. TRBV21-1 is assigned pseudogene status. This CDR3 contains 14 residues. Written as DNA, the CDR3 is TGTGCCAGCCCCCAGGACAGGGGCCCCGAAAAACTGTTTTTT. Protein product: CASPQDRGPEKLFF.

In its sample, this clonotype was seen a few times. The chain employs TRBV12-3 or TRBV12-4 and TRBJ1-2; perhaps TRBD1 as D (5 bases). Between the trimmed V and J ends, which lost 6 bases and 8 bases, there was a span of 19 bases. The CDR3 loop spans 14 amino acids. The CDR3 region is CASSGAPTTRGYTF. DNA of the CDR3: TGTGCCAGCAGCGGGGCCCCTACCACTCGGGGCTACACCTTC.

V is TRBV3-1 and J is TRBJ2-1, with TRBD2 matching over 8 bases. Germline CDR1 is LGHDT and CDR2 is YNNKEL (reference sequence). V trimming: 5 bases; J trimming: 5 bases; junction bases outside the gene matches: 5. The CDR3 runs 14 residues. CDR3: CASSIAGRHNEQFF. CDR3 in DNA: TGTGCCAGCAGCATAGCGGGGCGGCACAATGAGCAGTTCTTC.

This clonotype was seen only a few times. V is TRBV12-3 or TRBV12-4 and J is TRBJ1-1, with TRBD1 matching over 8 bases. The V gene end was trimmed by 7 bases and the J gene end by 7 bases; junction bases not matched to a gene: 11. CDR3 size: 14 residues. The CDR3 reads CASTAGGFPFEAFF. CDR3 DNA: TGTGCCAGCACCGCAGGGGGCTTTCCGTTTGAAGCTTTCTTT.

The CDR3 loop is CSVGPGVYEQYF. The CDR3 bases are TGCAGCGTGGGACCGGGTGTGTACGAGCAGTACTTC. The chain combines TRBV29-1 with TRBJ2-7, with D tentatively TRBD1 or TRBD2 (5 bases each). The CDR3 is made up of 12 amino acids. Germline CDR1 and CDR2: SQVTM and ANQGSEA. V was cut by 6 bases and J by 4 bases, with 13 bases left in between.

This clonotype was picked up a small number of times. The rearrangement joins TRBV6-5 to TRBJ1-6; D is unresolved. Germline lookup yields CDR1 MNHEY and CDR2 SVGAGI. V was cut by 8 bases and J by 7 bases, with 12 bases left in between. This CDR3 region has 13 residues. CDR3 protein: CASRSEGNSPLHF. CDR3 in DNA: TGTGCCAGCCGATCGGAAGGGAATTCACCCCTCCACTTT.

This clonotype was counted ten times or more. The chain links TRBV5-1 to TRBJ2-3, with D tentatively TRBD1 or TRBD2 (5 bases each). There are 16 residues in the CDR3. The germline gives CDR1 SGHRS, CDR2 YFSETQ. V was shortened by 4 bases and J by 0 bases, with 15 bases between the two germline ends. CDR3 sequence reads: CASSPLTGGSTDTQYF. The CDR3 DNA sequence: TGCGCCAGCAGCCCTCTTACTGGGGGTAGCACAGATACGCAGTATTTT.

Only a few counts were recorded for this clonotype. The chain recombines TRBV6-1 with TRBJ1-2, with 9 positions matching TRBD1. Losses at the gene ends were 3 bases for V and 8 bases for J; bases not matched to a gene: 10. The CDR3 is 15 residues long. Germline V gene data show CDR1 as MNHNS and CDR2 as SASEGT. CDR3 sequence (DNA): TGTGCCAGCAGTGACCCCGGGACAGGGACGCGGGGCTACACCTTC. Translated, it gives CASSDPGTGTRGYTF.

The chain is built from TRBV20-1 and TRBJ1-1; D is ambiguous. From germline, CDR1 is DFQATT and CDR2 SNEGSKA (reference sequence). The CDR3 runs 13 residues. V lost 1 base and J 1 base, leaving 7 bases between the germline ends. This CDR3 is CSARVNSNTEAFF. In DNA form, the CDR3 reads TGCAGTGCTAGAGTTAATTCGAACACTGAAGCTTTCTTT.

This clonotype was picked up a small number of times. Written as DNA, the CDR3 is TGTGCCAGCAGTTATACCCCGGGTAGCGGGGGGGAAAATGAGCAGTTCTTC. As protein: CASSYTPGSGGENEQFF. V is TRBV6-6 and J is TRBJ2-1; 11 bases align to TRBD2. CDR1 is MNHNY and CDR2 is SVGAGI in the germline V gene (reference sequence). The CDR3 length is 17 residues. Trimming took 3 bases from V and 7 from J; bases not matched to a gene: 11.

The J gene is TRBJ2-3, the V gene TRBV21-1; TRBD1 was called by the table and not checked on the DNA. TRBV21-1 is classified as a pseudogene. This CDR3 is built from 13 residues. The CDR3 region is CASRGDREIPQYF. CDR3 in DNA: TGTGCCAGCAGGGGAGACAGGGAGATCCCGCAGTATTTT.

V gene TRBV9 combines with J gene TRBJ1-5; tentative D call: TRBD1 (5 bases). The V end lost 4 bases, the J end lost 4 bases, and 15 bases lay between the germline ends. This CDR3 region has 15 residues. Germline V lookup: CDR1 SGDLS, CDR2 YYNGEE. The CDR3, as DNA: TGTGCCAGCAGCCGTTCCCGGGACCAAAATCAGCCCCAGCATTTT. Amino acids: CASSRSRDQNQPQHF.

In this sample, this clonotype turned up many times. The rearrangement joins TRBV7-2 to TRBJ2-1, with 7 bases identical to TRBD2. The CDR3 has 17 residues. V shed 1 base, J shed 0 bases, and the junction held 6 bases outside the gene matches. CDR1 SGHTA and CDR2 FQGNSA come from the germline V gene. This CDR3 reads CASSLVAGRSSYNEQFF. The CDR3 bases are TGTGCCAGCAGCTTAGTAGCGGGCAGGAGCTCCTACAATGAGCAGTTCTTC.

The V and J genes are TRBV20-1 and TRBJ2-1; the D is unclear. The V end lost 2 bases, the J end lost 10 bases, and 9 bases lay between the germline ends. The CDR3 runs 11 residues. CDR1 and CDR2 from the germline V gene are DFQATT and SNEGSKA (reference sequence). CDR3 DNA sequence: TGCAGTGCTAGATTGGTCCGGGAGCAGTTCTTC. This sequence encodes CSARLVREQFF.

This clonotype showed up many times. CDR3 sequence (DNA): TGCGCCAGCAGCGTTATCGAGCAAGAGACCCAGTACTTC. Amino acids: CASSVIEQETQYF. This chain joins TRBV4-1 and TRBJ2-5; D ambiguous. V dropped 5 bases and J dropped 2 bases, with 9 bases sitting between them. The CDR3 spans 13 residues. Germline V gene sequence: CDR1 MGHRA, CDR2 YSYEKL.